These 2 T cell receptor beta chains were sequenced from one sample in a study of CD8+ T cells in alopecia areata. Treatment described: oral pan-JAK inhibitor, 5-10 mg twice daily. Following extraction, RNA underwent reverse transcription to cDNA, which served as the sequencing template. Produced via immunoSEQ multiplex PCR; TCRdb's table is partial and in-frame only. The sample holds roughly 120,000 clones, roughly 50% seen once. Material: CD8+ T cells sorted from blood, obtained at week 4, from a patient treated with tofacitinib. These receptors all come from a human donor with alopecia areata.

The chain has TRBV28 and TRBJ2-5, with unresolved D. Trimming removed 6 bases from V and 1 base from J, with 12 bases in between. The CDR3 runs to 14 residues. The V gene's germline CDR1 is MDHEN and CDR2 SYDVKM. The CDR3 loop reads CASSPRSPQETQYF. DNA for the CDR3: TGTGCCAGCAGCCCCAGGTCTCCCCAAGAGACCCAGTACTTC.

V and J are TRBV7-2 and TRBJ2-7; D unresolved. CDR3 length equals 12 residues. V was trimmed by 6 bases and J by 0 bases, leaving 6 bases between them. Germline CDR1 reads SGHTA; CDR2 reads FQGNSA. The chain's CDR3 is CASSPSSYEQYF. In DNA, the CDR3 is TGTGCCAGCAGTCCTAGCTCCTACGAGCAGTACTTC.